This TCR beta chain emerged from a study of CDR3 diversity in severe acne. MiXCR, applied by TCRdb to the PCR reads, yields one record per CDR3 protein. The sample holds over 85,000 distinct CDR3 sequences; around 56% are singletons and the top ten take 9.5% to 15%. This clonotype was counted between two and nine times. The V segment lost 2 bases and the J segment 7 bases; nucleotides outside the gene matches: 9. Germline-derived CDR1 and CDR2 are MNHNY and SVGAGI (reference sequence). The CDR3 has 17 amino acids. Input material: blood. The V gene is TRBV6-6, the J gene TRBJ2-1, with 12 bases fitting TRBD2. The sequence was collected from a male donor with acne. In DNA, the CDR3 is TGTGCCAGCAGTTACCCTATGGCTAGCGGGGGGGTTAATGAGCAGTTCTTC. This sequence encodes CASSYPMASGGVNEQFF.